Below, 15 T cell receptor beta chains from the same sample are listed, as sequenced in a study of OX40 agonist ivuxolimab in advanced cancers. The table came from immunoSEQ multiplex PCR; TCRdb's copy has only in-frame clones and leaves some out. The sample comprises some 75,000 clones, approximately 81% of which are singletons, and 2% to 2.5% rests with the top ten. The input for sequencing was CD4+ or CD8+ T cells sorted from blood, taken in a trial of the OX40 agonist ivuxolimab. All receptors derive from an adult with an advanced solid tumor such as melanoma, head and neck, liver or kidney cancer.

For this clone: Mismatch with germline at one junction end may stem from a read error. The rearrangement uses TRBV29-1 and TRBJ2-2, with D possibly being TRBD1 (7 bases). CDR3 length equals 14 residues. Germline CDR1 and CDR2: SQVTM and ANQGSEA. CDR3 sequence: CSVSDRKNTGGLFF. CDR3 bases: TGCAGCGTTTCGGACAGGAAGAACACCGGGGGGCTGTTTTTT.

The chain links TRBV27 to TRBJ1-4, with D possibly TRBD1 on 5 matching bases. Germline V lookup: CDR1 MNHEY, CDR2 SMNVEV (reference sequence). V was trimmed by 2 bases and J by 8 bases, leaving 18 bases between them. CDR3 length equals 16 residues. The CDR3 spells CASSLSLVREEEKLFF. CDR3 DNA: TGTGCCAGCAGTTTAAGCCTGGTCAGGGAAGAAGAAAAACTGTTTTTT.

The chain employs TRBV27 and TRBJ2-4; tentatively, D is TRBD1 (5 bases). This CDR3 contains 13 residues. Germline CDR1 reads MNHEY; CDR2 reads SMNVEV (reference sequence). The V end lost 5 bases, the J end lost 7 bases, and 12 bases lay between the germline ends. CDR3 DNA: TGTGCCAGCAGTCCCACCCGACAGAACATTCAGTACTTC. It is translated as CASSPTRQNIQYF.

The count of this clone is one. The rearrangement links TRBV9 to TRBJ2-2; 7 positions agree with TRBD1. This CDR3 region has 16 residues. Trimming at V came to 0 bases and at J to 5 bases, leaving 7 bases not matched to a gene. CDR1 is SGDLS, CDR2 YYNGEE, per germline. The CDR3 DNA follows: TGTGCCAGCAGCGTAGGTGGGACAGCTACTACCGGGGAGCTGTTTTTT. The encoded protein is CASSVGGTATTGELFF. Complete variable domain (other parts from reference TRBV9 and TRBJ2-2): DSGVTQTPKHLITATGQRVTLRCSPRSGDLSVYWYQQSLDQGLQFLIQYYNGEERAKGNILERFSAQQFPDLHSELNLSSLELGDSALYFCASSVGGTATTGELFFGEGSRLTVL.

The CDR3 bases are TGTGCCAGCAGTACCGTATATTGGGATGGCTACACCTTC. Its protein product is CASSTVYWDGYTF. The rearrangement joins TRBV6-5 to TRBJ1-2; D gene ambiguous. The V gene's germline CDR1 is MNHEY and CDR2 SVGAGI. This CDR3 region has 13 residues. V gave up 5 bases and J gave up 6 bases, with 13 bases separating them.

The rearrangement joins TRBV5-6 to TRBJ1-2; no definite D call. Germline V lookup: CDR1 SGHDT, CDR2 YYEEEE. The CDR3 sequence is 14 residues long. The V gene lost 4 bases and the J gene lost 8 bases, with 18 bases spanning the gap. As DNA, the CDR3 is TGTGCCAGCAGCGGTGGGAGGGCCTTAGGAGGCTACACCTTC. This sequence encodes CASSGGRALGGYTF.

The rearrangement joins TRBV14 to TRBJ1-1; D is possibly TRBD1 (6 bases). V was cut by 4 bases and J by 1 base, with 13 bases left in between. There are 15 residues in the CDR3. Germline lookup yields CDR1 SGHDN and CDR2 FVKESK. The CDR3 nucleotides read TGTGCCAGCAGCCGGAACAGGGCTGAGAACACTGAAGCTTTCTTT. Protein sequence: CASSRNRAENTEAFF. Drawing the rest from reference TRBV14 and TRBJ1-1, the complete variable domain is EAGVTQFPSHSVIEKGQTVTLRCDPISGHDNLYWYRRVMGKEIKFLLHFVKESKQDESGMPNNRFLAERTGGTYSTLKVQPAELEDSGVYFCASSRNRAENTEAFFGQGTRLTVV.

The J gene is TRBJ1-1, the V gene TRBV5-4, with 7 bases identical to TRBD1. The V segment lost 4 bases and the J segment 6 bases; nucleotides outside the gene matches: 12. The length of the CDR3 is 15 residues. Germline values: CDR1 SGHNT, CDR2 YYREEE (reference sequence). CDR3 amino acids: CASSRGSGGYPEAFF. The CDR3 bases are TGTGCCAGCAGCAGGGGGTCAGGGGGATACCCTGAAGCTTTCTTT.

The J gene is TRBJ2-7, the V gene TRBV4-2; a possible D gene is TRBD1 (5 bases). The CDR3 loop spans 13 amino acids. CDR1 and CDR2 (germline): LGHNA, YNFKEQ. Trimming pared 4 bases from V and 5 bases from J, leaving 12 bases between. The CDR3 sequence: CASSRSDSDEQYF. CDR3 nucleotide sequence: TGTGCCAGCAGCCGATCTGACAGCGACGAGCAGTACTTC.

This clone has just a few counts. The genes are TRBV7-2 and TRBJ1-2; D gene unclear. Trimming left V 0 bases short and J 2 bases short, with 4 bases between. The CDR3 has 13 amino acids. Germline V gene sequence: CDR1 SGHTA, CDR2 FQGNSA. The DNA of the CDR3 is TGTGCCAGCAGCTTAGCAGGGAACTATGGCTACACCTTC. It encodes CASSLAGNYGYTF.

The gene calls are TRBV9 and TRBJ2-5, with TRBD1 matching over 10 bases. The V segment lost 4 bases and the J segment 4 bases; nucleotides outside the gene matches: 7. This CDR3 spans 15 amino acids. Germline V gene data show CDR1 as SGDLS and CDR2 as YYNGEE. CDR3 region: CASSKTGGLLETQYF. The CDR3 coding sequence is TGTGCCAGCAGCAAGACAGGGGGCTTGTTAGAGACCCAGTACTTC.

CDR3 sequence (DNA): TGCAGCGTTAGAAGAGAGGGCGCTGGCTACACCTTC. It yields the protein CSVRREGAGYTF. The chain joins TRBV29-1 to TRBJ1-2; D is uncertain. This CDR3 comprises 12 residues. The germline V gene encodes CDR1 SQVTM and CDR2 ANQGSEA. V was pared by 5 bases and J by 7 bases, with 14 bases between.

This clone was counted a few times. This chain uses TRBV5-1 with TRBJ1-4; D is undetermined. The CDR3 covers 15 residues. CDR1 SGHRS and CDR2 YFSETQ come from the germline V gene. Trimming removed 0 bases at V and 0 bases at J, with 6 bases between. In nucleotides, the CDR3 is TGCGCCAGCAGCTTGGGGGCTGCAACTAATGAAAAACTGTTTTTT. Its translation is CASSLGAATNEKLFF.

Worth noting for this clone: The same CDR3 arises from other DNA sequences in this sample as well. The V call is TRBV2, the J call TRBJ2-2; TRBD2 agrees at 11 bases. Germline values: CDR1 SNHLY, CDR2 FYNNEI. J gave up 7 bases and V 8 bases, and 9 bases lay outside the gene matches. The CDR3 is 15 residues long. Written as DNA, the CDR3 is TGTGCCAGCGAAGTACTAGCGGGAGTCGGCGGGGAGCTGTTTTTT. Protein product: CASEVLAGVGGELFF.

The DNA for the CDR3 is TGCGCCAGCAGCCCAAGACAGGGTTGGGGAGAGACCCAGTACTTC. Protein product: CASSPRQGWGETQYF. The J gene is TRBJ2-5, the V gene TRBV5-1; 7 bases are shared with TRBD1. CDR1 and CDR2 (germline): SGHRS, YFSETQ. The V segment lost 4 bases and the J segment 4 bases; nucleotides outside the gene matches: 10. The CDR3 has 15 amino acids.